The 21 T cell receptor beta chains listed next were all sequenced from one sample in a study of T cells in Graves' hyperthyroidism and ophthalmopathy. TCR beta CDR3 sequences were amplified from RNA transcripts. RT-PCR in the first round (using the HTBI primer set) targeted the TCR CDR3. TCRdb itself ran the multiplex PCR reads through MiXCR, one entry per CDR3 protein. The sample contains 300,000 to 450,000 distinct CDR3 sequences, roughly 25% of which appear only once. Sequencing was performed on blood. Receptors were obtained from a man in his forties or fifties with Graves' hyperthyroidism.

The chain couples TRBV6-5 to TRBJ2-4; a weak D match, TRBD2 (6 bases). Germline V gene data show CDR1 as MNHEY and CDR2 as SVGAGI. This CDR3 region has 13 residues. Trimming cost V 2 bases and J 8 bases, with 10 bases left between them. This chain's CDR3 is CASSYRPGDIQYF. CDR3 sequence (DNA): TGTGCCAGCAGTTACCGCCCGGGGGACATTCAGTACTTC.

The rearrangement links TRBV27 to TRBJ2-7; 9 positions agree with TRBD2. Per the germline V gene, CDR1 is MNHEY and CDR2 is SMNVEV (reference sequence). V dropped 6 bases and J dropped 7; count of bases not matched to a gene: 19. The CDR3 is made up of 17 amino acids. CDR3 region: CASRTPIAGAAHREQYF. The DNA of the CDR3 is TGTGCCAGCAGAACACCGATAGCGGGAGCGGCCCATAGGGAGCAGTACTTC.

This chain joins TRBV29-1 and TRBJ2-1; 9 bases map to TRBD2. The CDR3 runs 13 residues. The V gene end was trimmed by 5 bases and the J gene end by 2 bases; junction bases not matched to a gene: 1. Germline assignment: CDR1 SQVTM and CDR2 ANQGSEA. Here the CDR3 DNA reads TGCAGCGTTCGCGGGAGGGCCTACAATGAGCAGTTCTTC. It is translated as CSVRGRAYNEQFF.

This CDR3 reads CASSLTGKPNNEQFF. In nucleotides, the CDR3 is TGCGCCAGCAGCTTAACCGGGAAACCTAACAATGAGCAGTTCTTC. The gene calls are TRBV5-1 and TRBJ2-1; D perhaps matches TRBD2 (5 bases). Per the germline V gene, CDR1 is SGHRS and CDR2 is YFSETQ. The CDR3 has 15 amino acids. Trimming removed 2 bases from V and 5 bases from J, with 14 bases in between.

V gene TRBV11-3 combines with J gene TRBJ2-4; D gene unclear. Germline CDR1 and CDR2: SGHNT and YENEEA. This CDR3 spans 14 amino acids. The germline V and J ends were trimmed by 5 bases and 0 bases, with 8 bases remaining between them. The CDR3 here is CASSPKIAKNIQYF. The DNA for the CDR3 is TGTGCCAGCAGCCCGAAGATAGCCAAAAACATTCAGTACTTC. Full variable domain (missing parts from reference TRBV11-3 and TRBJ2-4): EAGVVQSPRYKIIEKKQPVAFWCNPISGHNTLYWYLQNLGQGPELLIRYENEEAVDDSQLPKDRFSAERLKGVDSTLKIQPAELGDSAVYLCASSPKIAKNIQYFGAGTRLSVL.

This clonotype was seen at least ten times. This chain links TRBV20-1 with TRBJ2-7, with D maybe TRBD2 (6 bases). The CDR3 consists of 12 residues. Germline CDR1 DFQATT, CDR2 SNEGSKA (reference sequence). The ends were cut back, 3 bases at V and 0 bases at J, with 6 bases in the middle. The CDR3 protein is CSASGSSYEQYF. CDR3 DNA sequence: TGCAGTGCTAGCGGGAGCTCCTACGAGCAGTACTTC.

This clonotype was detected many times. V is TRBV7-6 and J is TRBJ1-1; D ambiguous. The germline CDR1 and CDR2 sequences are SGHVS and FNYEAQ. The CDR3 loop spans 15 amino acids. Between the trimmed V and J ends, which lost 3 bases and 3 bases, there was a span of 14 bases. The CDR3 spells CASSFNPGDYTEAFF. CDR3 DNA sequence: TGTGCCAGCAGCTTTAACCCGGGCGATTACACTGAAGCTTTCTTT.

About this clonotype: The junction departs from germline at one end; a sequencing error may be responsible. The chain joins TRBV20-1 to TRBJ1-1; tentatively, D is TRBD1 (5 bases). From germline, CDR1 is DFQATT and CDR2 SNEGSKA (reference sequence). The CDR3 covers 13 residues. CDR3 loop: CSARFGAGTDAFF. As DNA, the CDR3 is TGCAGTGCTCGCTTCGGGGCAGGGACTGATGCTTTCTTT.

This chain uses TRBV30 with TRBJ2-3; 7 positions agree with TRBD2. This CDR3 comprises 14 residues. Germline V gene sequence: CDR1 GTSNPN, CDR2 SVGIG (reference sequence). J gave up 4 bases and V 1 base, and 5 bases lay outside the gene matches. CDR3 amino acids: CAWSGGGNADTQYF. The CDR3 DNA sequence: TGTGCCTGGAGTGGGGGGGGTAACGCAGATACGCAGTATTTT.

As to this clonotype: This may stem from a read error, because a much larger clone lies one nucleotide away. In this CDR3 the conserved last residue, phenylalanine or tryptophan, is missing, so a read error is likely. The J gene is TRBJ1-5, the V gene TRBV28; TRBD1 is a possible D gene (5 bases). The V end lost 5 bases, the J end lost 1 base, and 15 bases lay between the germline ends. Germline V gives CDR1 MDHEN, CDR2 SYDVKM. This CDR3 has 16 amino acids. CDR3 coding DNA: TGTGCCAGCAGTGTAACTCGGAGGGGCAGCAATCAGCCCCAGCATTTG. It specifies CASSVTRRGSNQPQHL.

V gene TRBV7-6 combines with J gene TRBJ2-1, with TRBD2 matching over 9 bases. The CDR3 is 16 amino acids. Losses at the gene ends were 5 bases for V and 10 bases for J; bases not matched to a gene: 15. The germline V gene encodes CDR1 SGHVS and CDR2 FNYEAQ. Here the CDR3 DNA reads TGTGCCAGCAGCCCTAGAGCTGCGGGAGGGCCCTCCGAGCAGTTCTTC. Translated: CASSPRAAGGPSEQFF.

The rearrangement uses TRBV19 and TRBJ1-6; possibly TRBD1 for D (6 bases). The germline gives CDR1 LNHDA, CDR2 SQIVND (reference sequence). CDR3 size: 15 residues. Trimming removed 3 bases at V and 4 bases at J, with 10 bases between. CDR3 sequence reads: CASSIGGGYNSPLHF. The CDR3 region has the DNA TGTGCCAGTAGTATTGGAGGGGGATATAATTCACCCCTCCACTTT.

The chain couples TRBV4-1 to TRBJ2-2, with D possibly being TRBD2 (5 bases). Germline V gene sequence: CDR1 MGHRA, CDR2 YSYEKL. V was cut by 4 bases and J by 0 bases, with 12 bases left in between. CDR3 size: 16 residues. The CDR3 protein is CASSPYGGPNTGELFF. DNA of the CDR3: TGCGCCAGCAGCCCCTACGGCGGGCCGAACACCGGGGAGCTGTTTTTT.

This clonotype was seen more than once but under ten times. The chain has TRBV18 and TRBJ2-3, with a possible D match to TRBD2 (5 bases). This CDR3 comprises 14 residues. The ends were cut back, 3 bases at V and 0 bases at J, with 7 bases in the middle. Germline lookup yields CDR1 KGHSH and CDR2 LQKENI. The CDR3 nucleotides read TGTGCCAGCTCACCGACTACTAGCACAGATACGCAGTATTTT. This gives the protein CASSPTTSTDTQYF.

A single count supports this clonotype. The missing conserved phenylalanine or tryptophan at the end of this CDR3 makes a read error likely. This rearrangement joins TRBV7-2 to TRBJ1-6; 8 nucleotides agree with TRBD1. V trimming: 2 bases; J trimming: 7 bases; junction bases outside the gene matches: 4. CDR1 and CDR2 (germline): SGHTA, FQGNSA. The CDR3 contains 15 residues. The chain's CDR3 is CASSLQGAVNSPLHL. CDR3 coding DNA: TGTGCCAGCAGCTTACAGGGGGCGGTAAATTCACCCCTCCACCTT.

Note on this clonotype: One end of the junction fails to match germline, which may point to a read error. V and J are TRBV20-1 and TRBJ1-1; D ambiguous. This CDR3 has 12 amino acids. Germline V gene data show CDR1 as DFQATT and CDR2 as SNEGSKA (reference sequence). Written as DNA, the CDR3 is TGCAGTGCCATAATGGAGGGCACTAAAGCTTTCTTT. Translated: CSAIMEGTKAFF.

This clonotype occurred a few times. The chain combines TRBV6-1 with TRBJ1-2, with 7 bases fitting TRBD1. CDR1 is MNHNS and CDR2 is SASEGT in the germline V gene. V was pared by 8 bases and J by 7 bases, with 10 bases of the junction left unmatched. The CDR3 totals 13 residues. As DNA, the CDR3 is TGTGCCAGCCTCCCCAGGGGGTGGGCTGGCTACACCTTC. Translated: CASLPRGWAGYTF.

The genes are TRBV3-1 and TRBJ2-1; the D call may be TRBD1 or TRBD2 (5 bases each). CDR1 is LGHDT, CDR2 YNNKEL, per germline (reference sequence). Trimming removed 4 bases at V and 5 bases at J, with 15 bases between. The CDR3 extends over 15 amino acids. This chain's CDR3 is CASSPSGTINNEQFF. The CDR3, as DNA: TGTGCCAGCAGCCCCTCCGGGACCATAAACAATGAGCAGTTCTTC.

The chain is built from TRBV6-1 and TRBJ2-7; 14 bases fit TRBD2. The V gene end was trimmed by 1 base and the J gene end by 2 bases; junction bases not matched to a gene: 4. This CDR3 region has 17 residues. The germline V gene encodes CDR1 MNHNS and CDR2 SASEGT. The CDR3 DNA follows: TGTGCCAGCAGTGAAGAGGGGACTAGCGGGAGCCCCTACGAGCAGTACTTC. Encoded protein: CASSEEGTSGSPYEQYF.

There are a few counts of this clonotype. The rearrangement uses TRBV24-1 and TRBJ2-7; tentatively, D is TRBD2 (5 bases). With 2 bases removed from V and 3 bases from J, the gap between germline ends came to 7 bases. CDR3 size: 13 residues. Germline V gives CDR1 KGHDR, CDR2 SFDVKD. CDR3 nucleotide sequence: TGTGCCACCAGTGATTCGGGGAGCTACGAGCAGTACTTC. The encoded protein is CATSDSGSYEQYF.

This clonotype was seen at least ten times. The genes are TRBV19 and TRBJ2-5; 7 bases agree with TRBD1. CDR1 is LNHDA, CDR2 SQIVND, per germline (reference sequence). There are 14 residues in the CDR3. Losses at the gene ends were 6 bases for V and 5 bases for J; bases not matched to a gene: 9. CDR3 coding DNA: TGTGCCAGTAGCAAGACAGGGTCGGAGGAGACCCAGTACTTC. Translated, it gives CASSKTGSEETQYF. Full variable domain (missing parts from reference TRBV19 and TRBJ2-5): DGGITQSPKYLFRKEGQNVTLSCEQNLNHDAMYWYRQDPGQGLRLIYYSQIVNDFQKGDIAEGYSVSREKKESFPLTVTSAQKNPTAFYLCASSKTGSEETQYFGPGTRLLVL.